This section outlines one T cell receptor beta chain sequence together with its context. The sample comes from a study of T-cell memory formation after mild COVID-19. Study in general: Among the donors, TCR clusters were largely specific to each donor.

TCRdb recomputed calls from the 5' RACE reads with MiXCR, one row per CDR3 protein. The table records a few hundred thousand distinct CDR3 sequences, over 8.5% of them present only once. The CDR3 has 12 residues. In germline, CDR1 is SNHLY, CDR2 FYNNEI. V was shortened by 4 bases and J by 11 bases, with 14 bases between the two germline ends. Sequenced input: PBMCs or a T cell subset sorted from them (not recorded which). The receptor was isolated from a young man who had mild COVID-19 (a few samples of this study predate the infection). Cell type and time point are not known. This chain joins TRBV2 and TRBJ1-1; D unresolved. This CDR3 reads CASSVSEGTAFF. CDR3 bases: TGTGCCAGCAGTGTTTCGGAGGGCACGGCTTTCTTT.